This TCR beta chain derives from a study of blood T cell repertoires in COVID-19. About the research overall: COVID-19 samples from acute and convalescent phases originated in the United States, Italy and Spain. The analysed material was cDNA or gDNA that came from T cells, B-cell-depleted T cells, or PBMCs.

In the authors' workflow: Nucleated cell number was recorded as an estimate derived from reference gene primer amplification. The data were produced by immunoSEQ multiplex PCR, yet TCRdb's version contains in-frame clones alone and is incomplete. V, J and clone size are those of that table, while D and trimming were read from the DNA. There are roughly 200,000 clones in the sample; around 84% occur only once, and around 5% lies in the top ten. V lost 2 bases and J lost 8, with 16 bases in between. This CDR3 is 15 amino acids long. CDR1 LNHNV and CDR2 YYDKDF come from the germline V gene (reference sequence).

Sequenced input: peripheral blood. J is TRBJ2-1 and V is TRBV15, with TRBD1 as a possible D gene (5 bases). The sequence was collected from an elderly woman with acute or convalescent COVID-19. As DNA, the CDR3 is TGTGCCACCAGCAGAAAATCACAGGTGAGGCATGAGCAGTTCTTC. Its protein is CATSRKSQVRHEQFF.